A single sample is the source of the 30 T cell receptor beta chains below, sequenced in a study of blood T cells in healthy people across ages. A second PCR of about 6 to 12 cycles used a sample-barcoded 5' primer and a J-beta primer mix. Each CDR3 protein gets one entry after TCRdb re-called the 5' RACE reads with MiXCR. The sample consists of 1,100,000 or so distinct CDR3 sequences, under 55% of them appearing once. Material: blood. Every receptor here comes from a woman in her sixties or seventies in good health.

The V and J genes are TRBV20-1 and TRBJ1-4; perhaps TRBD1 as D (5 bases). Looked up from germline, CDR1 is DFQATT and CDR2 is SNEGSKA (reference sequence). The CDR3 has 15 amino acids. The germline V and J ends were trimmed by 3 bases and 7 bases, with 18 bases remaining between them. CDR3 sequence reads: CSARFPRGQGEKLFF. The DNA for the CDR3 is TGCAGTGCTAGGTTTCCCCGGGGTCAGGGTGAAAAACTGTTTTTT.

V gene TRBV6-1 combines with J gene TRBJ2-7; D tentatively fits TRBD1 or TRBD2 (5 bases each). Germline V gene sequence: CDR1 MNHNS, CDR2 SASEGT. There are 14 residues in the CDR3. The germline V and J ends were trimmed by 10 bases and 2 bases, with 18 bases remaining between them. This CDR3 is CATWDGTPPYEQYF. The CDR3 DNA is TGTGCCACCTGGGATGGGACCCCCCCCTACGAGCAGTACTTC.

Many counts were recorded for this clonotype. V gene TRBV15 combines with J gene TRBJ2-7; D call uncertain. Per germline, CDR1 LNHNV and CDR2 YYDKDF (reference sequence). The CDR3 runs 14 residues. V was shortened by 0 bases and J by 1 base, with 7 bases between the two germline ends. The DNA of the CDR3 is TGTGCCACCAGCAGAGATGCGCTATCCTACGAGCAGTACTTC. The encoded protein is CATSRDALSYEQYF.

CDR3 nucleotide sequence: TGTGCCAGCAGCCAAGGGGGCTCACTTAGGAACATTCAGTACTTC. Its protein is CASSQGGSLRNIQYF. J is TRBJ2-4 and V is TRBV3-1; tentative D call: TRBD1 (5 bases). This CDR3 spans 15 amino acids. Germline values: CDR1 LGHDT, CDR2 YNNKEL (reference sequence). Trimming cost V 1 base and J 7 bases, with 14 bases left between them.

J is TRBJ2-3 and V is TRBV5-1; maybe TRBD2 (6 bases). CDR1 and CDR2 from the germline V gene are SGHRS and YFSETQ. CDR3 length: 14 amino acids. The V gene lost 9 bases and the J gene lost 0 bases, with 14 bases spanning the gap. CDR3 protein: CATATGTSTDTQYF. CDR3 DNA sequence: TGCGCCACCGCAACCGGGACTAGCACAGATACGCAGTATTTT.

The rearrangement links TRBV20-1 to TRBJ2-7; TRBD2 is a possible D gene (5 bases). V lost 4 bases to trimming and J lost 0 bases, with 10 bases between them. In germline, CDR1 is DFQATT, CDR2 SNEGSKA (reference sequence). This CDR3 spans 13 amino acids. CDR3 sequence (DNA): TGCAGTGCTATAACAGACTACTCCTACGAGCAGTACTTC. Its protein product is CSAITDYSYEQYF.

V and J are TRBV29-1 and TRBJ1-2; no clear D gene. The V end was cut by 6 bases, the J end by 8 bases, with 7 bases between. CDR1 and CDR2 (germline): SQVTM, ANQGSEA. The CDR3 extends over 9 amino acids. CDR3 sequence: CSVARGYTF. In DNA form, the CDR3 reads TGCAGCGTGGCCAGGGGCTACACCTTC.

Of note for this clonotype: At one boundary the junction diverges from the germline segment, which might be a read error. This sequence joins TRBV6-2 or TRBV6-3 and TRBJ2-7, with 9 bases identical to TRBD1. Per germline, CDR1 MNHEY and CDR2 SVGEGT. This CDR3 comprises 16 residues. DNA for the CDR3: TGTGCCGGCAGTCAAAGGTCCGGGACAGGGAAATACGAGCAGTACTTC. The encoded protein is CAGSQRSGTGKYEQYF.

V usage is TRBV29-1 and J usage is TRBJ2-1; 7 bases match TRBD1. Losses at the gene ends were 5 bases for V and 2 bases for J; bases not matched to a gene: 6. The CDR3 has 14 residues. From germline, CDR1 is SQVTM and CDR2 ANQGSEA. As DNA, the CDR3 is TGCAGCGTTCTCGACAGGGATACCTACAATGAGCAGTTCTTC. It translates to CSVLDRDTYNEQFF.

With regard to this clonotype: One end of the junction is discordant with germline, which a read error may explain. The rearrangement joins TRBV6-5 to TRBJ2-5; TRBD1 is a possible D gene (5 bases). The CDR3 covers 14 residues. The germline V gene has CDR1 MNHEY and CDR2 SVGAGI. The CDR3 region has the DNA TGTGCCAGCAGTTACGACAGCAAACAAGAGACCCTGTACTTC. Amino acid sequence: CASSYDSKQETLYF.

The J gene is TRBJ2-4, the V gene TRBV2, with D maybe TRBD2 (6 bases). Between the trimmed V and J ends, which lost 6 bases and 6 bases, there was a span of 18 bases. CDR3 length: 15 residues. Germline CDR1 is SNHLY and CDR2 is FYNNEI. CDR3 nucleotides: TGTGCCAGCAGATTAAACGGGGCGGAGGGAAACATTCAGTACTTC. Encoded protein: CASRLNGAEGNIQYF.

The CDR3: CASSPTGNSPLHF. DNA for the CDR3: TGTGCCAGCAGTCCGACAGGGAATTCACCCCTCCACTTT. V usage is TRBV28 and J usage is TRBJ1-6; 7 bases agree with TRBD1. The ends lost 5 bases at V and 7 bases at J; junction bases unmatched: 2. Per germline, CDR1 MDHEN and CDR2 SYDVKM. This CDR3 has 13 residues.

The sample holds a few counts of this clonotype. The rearrangement links TRBV6-5 to TRBJ2-5; the D is unclear. CDR3 length: 10 amino acids. The germline gives CDR1 MNHEY, CDR2 SVGAGI. Deletions cut 0 bases from V and 9 bases from J, with 2 bases between. In DNA, the CDR3 is TGTGCCAGCAGTTACTCGCCCCAGTACTTC. This translates into CASSYSPQYF.

The chain has TRBV20-1 and TRBJ2-5; 11 nucleotides line up with TRBD2. The CDR3 consists of 14 residues. CDR1 is DFQATT, CDR2 SNEGSKA, per germline (reference sequence). V shed 4 bases and J 3 bases; nucleotides not matched to a gene: 4. CDR3 sequence: CSAIPTSGEETQYF. CDR3 DNA: TGCAGTGCTATACCGACTAGCGGGGAAGAGACCCAGTACTTC.

This clonotype was seen ten or more times. The V call is TRBV10-3, the J call TRBJ2-7; 7 positions agree with TRBD1. Germline CDR1 reads ENHRY; CDR2 reads SYGVKD. The CDR3 totals 16 residues. The V and J ends lost 3 bases and 4 bases, in that order; junction bases with no gene match: 12. CDR3 in DNA: TGTGCCATCAGTGACCCCGACAGGGTCGGGGATTACGAGCAGTACTTC. Its translation: CAISDPDRVGDYEQYF.

This clonotype appeared a single time. The rearrangement joins TRBV7-6 to TRBJ1-3; D not resolved. The CDR3 is 14 residues long. The germline gives CDR1 SGHVS, CDR2 FNYEAQ. Trimming left V 2 bases short and J 4 bases short, with 9 bases between. The CDR3 reads CASSLWREGNTIYF. In nucleotides, the CDR3 is TGTGCCAGCAGCTTATGGCGGGAGGGAAACACCATATATTTT.

There are many counts of this clonotype. The CDR3 DNA is TGCAGCGTGGTCCTCCCACTACAGGGCACCGGGGAGCTGTTTTTT. It is translated as CSVVLPLQGTGELFF. The V gene is TRBV29-1, the J gene TRBJ2-2; tentatively, D is TRBD1 (6 bases). Germline CDR1 and CDR2: SQVTM and ANQGSEA. The CDR3 runs to 15 residues. The V and J ends lost 6 bases and 4 bases respectively, with 18 bases between them.

J is TRBJ2-1 and V is TRBV28, with 10 bases matching TRBD1. This CDR3 region has 14 residues. Germline V gene lookup returns CDR1 MDHEN and CDR2 SYDVKM. Germline trimming cut 6 bases from V and 8 bases from J; bases unmatched to any gene: 7. CDR3 sequence reads: CASSSGQGLHEQFF. As DNA, the CDR3 is TGTGCCAGCAGCTCGGGACAGGGGCTACATGAGCAGTTCTTC.

The V gene is TRBV5-1, the J gene TRBJ1-1; D is unresolved. The germline V gene has CDR1 SGHRS and CDR2 YFSETQ. Between the trimmed V and J ends, which lost 10 bases and 7 bases, there was a span of 11 bases. The CDR3 extends over 10 amino acids. The CDR3 DNA reads TGCGCCCTACCAGACTTTGAAGCTTTCTTT. Translating gives CALPDFEAFF. Drawing the rest from reference TRBV5-1 and TRBJ1-1, the complete variable domain is KAGVTQTPRYLIKTRGQQVTLSCSPISGHRSVSWYQQTPGQGLQFLFEYFSETQRNKGNFPGRFSGRQFSNSRSEMNVSTLELGDSALYLCALPDFEAFFGQGTRLTVV.

The rearrangement links TRBV7-2 to TRBJ1-1, with D perhaps TRBD1 (5 bases). This CDR3 has 11 residues. From germline, CDR1 is SGHTA and CDR2 FQGNSA. V lost 4 bases and J lost 10, with 10 bases in between. In DNA form, the CDR3 reads TGTGCCAGCAGCTCCCTCGGGGGAGCTTTCTTT. Translating gives CASSSLGGAFF.

V and J are TRBV10-3 and TRBJ1-1; D is possibly TRBD1 (6 bases). V was pared by 7 bases and J by 5 bases, with 17 bases between. Germline loops: CDR1 ENHRY, CDR2 SYGVKD. There are 14 residues in the CDR3. The CDR3 region has the DNA TGTGCCATCAAAGCGGGGGGGGCTGAAACTGAAGCTTTCTTT. Residues: CAIKAGGAETEAFF.

The DNA for the CDR3 is TGCGCCAGCAGCTGGCGCACTGTTCGTCAAGAGACCCAGTACTTC. Translated, it gives CASSWRTVRQETQYF. The genes are TRBV5-1 and TRBJ2-5, with no clear D. The CDR3 has 15 amino acids. CDR1 is SGHRS and CDR2 is YFSETQ in the germline V gene. Trimming left V 3 bases short and J 2 bases short, with 14 bases between.

The J gene is TRBJ2-5, the V gene TRBV7-9; the match to TRBD1 covers 7 bases. The DNA end lines up better with TRBJ2-7; the J call may be wrong. CDR1 and CDR2 (germline): SEHNR, FQNEAQ (reference sequence). There are 15 residues in the CDR3. CDR3: CASSFRQGRLYEQYF. The CDR3 bases are TGTGCCAGCAGCTTCAGACAGGGTCGTCTCTACGAGCAGTACTTC.

The chain employs TRBV6-5 and TRBJ2-1; D not resolved. CDR3 length: 13 amino acids. V lost 8 bases and J 4 bases, leaving 12 bases between the germline ends. Per germline, CDR1 MNHEY and CDR2 SVGAGI. The CDR3 protein is CASVAELYNEQFF. CDR3 DNA: TGTGCCAGCGTTGCAGAGTTGTACAATGAGCAGTTCTTC.

This clonotype was seen only a few times. The CDR3 region has the DNA TGCAGTGCTAGCGCGGGATCCTACAATGAGCAGTTCTTC. It translates to CSASAGSYNEQFF. The J gene is TRBJ2-1, the V gene TRBV20-1, with a possible D match to TRBD2 (6 bases). CDR1 DFQATT and CDR2 SNEGSKA come from the germline V gene (reference sequence). With 3 bases removed from V and 1 base from J, the gap between germline ends came to 7 bases. This CDR3 spans 13 amino acids.

V is TRBV11-2 and J is TRBJ2-7, with 10 bases that match TRBD2. The germline V gene has CDR1 SGHAT and CDR2 FQNNGV. Trimming took 5 bases from V and 2 from J; bases not matched to a gene: 6. CDR3 length equals 15 residues. The CDR3 sequence: CASSRPGLATYEQYF. CDR3 nucleotides: TGTGCCAGCAGCCGACCGGGACTAGCGACCTACGAGCAGTACTTC.

The rearrangement joins TRBV5-1 to TRBJ2-7, with D possibly being TRBD2 (5 bases). Deletions cut 0 bases from V and 7 bases from J, with 11 bases between. The germline V gene has CDR1 SGHRS and CDR2 YFSETQ. CDR3 length: 13 amino acids. The CDR3 sequence is CASSLEGGSEQYF. The CDR3 DNA follows: TGCGCCAGCAGCTTGGAGGGCGGGTCGGAGCAGTACTTC.

This clonotype was detected a few times. V gene TRBV9 combines with J gene TRBJ2-1; 13 nucleotides line up with TRBD2. The V gene's germline CDR1 is SGDLS and CDR2 YYNGEE. This CDR3 comprises 17 residues. Trimming cost V 5 bases and J 8 bases; bases outside gene matches: 13. CDR3 in DNA: TGTGCCAGCAGGGGACTAGCGGGAAAGGGGGGCCCGGATGAGCAGTTCTTC. It translates to CASRGLAGKGGPDEQFF.

This clonotype occurred a few times. The chain has TRBV20-1 and TRBJ2-5; TRBD2 is a possible D gene (6 bases). There are 13 residues in the CDR3. Trimming pared 6 bases from V and 4 bases from J, leaving 15 bases between. From germline, CDR1 is DFQATT and CDR2 SNEGSKA (reference sequence). The CDR3 is CSATGGSSETQYF. As DNA, the CDR3 is TGCAGTGCCACCGGGGGTTCCTCAGAGACCCAGTACTTC.

J is TRBJ2-6 and V is TRBV3-1, with 9 bases matching TRBD2. Trimming removed 9 bases from V and 3 bases from J; junction bases left unmatched: 3. Per the germline V gene, CDR1 is LGHDT and CDR2 is YNNKEL (reference sequence). This CDR3 comprises 14 residues. DNA of the CDR3: TGTGCCAGTCAGACTAGCGGTGGGGCCAACGTCCTGACTTTC. Its protein is CASQTSGGANVLTF.